The 26 T cell receptor beta chains reported below all come from one sample, sequenced in a study of prognosis after radiotherapy for stage I lung cancer. Genomic DNA was subjected to two-round multiplex PCR for amplification of TCR beta CDR3. Primers were specific to each TRBV and TRBJ gene in first-round PCR. Via MiXCR, TCRdb re-called the multiplex PCR reads, giving one row per CDR3 protein. Among about 35,000 distinct CDR3 sequences listed, around 34% were seen once. The sample was PBMCs, taken before or after stereotactic body radiation therapy (not recorded which). The receptor source for this set is a donor aged 50 or older with non-small cell lung cancer.

This clonotype was seen at least ten times. The chain employs TRBV12-3 or TRBV12-4 and TRBJ1-1; D unclear. The CDR3 is 12 amino acids. Trimming took off 3 bases at V and 7 bases at J, with 9 bases between the two ends. Here the CDR3 reads CASSFQDVEAFF. The CDR3 DNA follows: TGTGCCAGCAGTTTTCAGGACGTTGAAGCTTTCTTT.

In regard to this clonotype: The CDR3 does not close with the conserved phenylalanine or tryptophan, likely indicating a read error. This chain joins TRBV6-2 or TRBV6-3 and TRBJ1-2, with 8 bases aligning to TRBD1. Trimming cost V 6 bases and J 5 bases; bases outside gene matches: 8. Per the germline V gene, CDR1 is MNHEY and CDR2 is SVGEGT. The CDR3 is 14 residues long. The CDR3 DNA follows: TGTGCCAGCAGCCGTGGACAGGGTTCATATGGCTACACCCTC. It encodes CASSRGQGSYGYTL.

This clonotype was seen ten or more times. V is TRBV28 and J is TRBJ2-1; tentatively, D is TRBD1 or TRBD2 (5 bases each). Trimming left V 4 bases short and J 6 bases short, with 13 bases between. This CDR3 comprises 14 residues. The germline V gene encodes CDR1 MDHEN and CDR2 SYDVKM. The CDR3 spells CASSSPGHFNEQFF. The CDR3, as DNA: TGTGCCAGCAGTTCCCCGGGGCATTTCAATGAGCAGTTCTTC.

This clonotype was seen a handful of times. One base away lies a much larger clone, so this may be a sequencing read error. The chain employs TRBV3-1 and TRBJ2-7, with 13 bases fitting TRBD2. CDR3 length equals 15 residues. Germline-derived CDR1 and CDR2 are LGHDT and YNNKEL (reference sequence). Unmatched junction bases numbered 7, after V lost 5 bases and J lost 6 bases. CDR3 in DNA: TGTGCCAGCAGCTCGCCGGGACTAGCGGGGTCCGAGCAGTACTTC. Encoded protein: CASSSPGLAGSEQYF.

This clonotype was picked up many times. Since a much larger clone is just one base distant, this may be a read error. The CDR3 coding sequence is TGCAGTGCCACAGTCAGGACTAGCGGGAGCGTCACCCGGGAGCTGTTTTTT. This translates into CSATVRTSGSVTRELFF. The chain is built from TRBV20-1 and TRBJ2-2; TRBD2 agrees at 13 bases. Germline V gene data show CDR1 as DFQATT and CDR2 as SNEGSKA (reference sequence). There are 17 residues in the CDR3.

This clonotype was found many times. The rearrangement joins TRBV27 to TRBJ1-4, with a tentative D call TRBD1 (5 bases). Looked up from germline, CDR1 is MNHEY and CDR2 is SMNVEV (reference sequence). The V gene lost 3 bases and the J gene lost 8 bases, with 13 bases spanning the gap. The CDR3 is 14 residues long. CDR3 loop: CASSLGRAGEKLFF. The CDR3 DNA reads as TGTGCCAGCAGTTTGGGCAGGGCTGGAGAAAAACTGTTTTTT.

This clonotype came up many times. V gene TRBV20-1 combines with J gene TRBJ2-7; 7 positions agree with TRBD1. CDR1 and CDR2 from the germline V gene are DFQATT and SNEGSKA (reference sequence). V was clipped by 3 bases and J by 0 bases; unmatched bases: 17. CDR3 size: 18 residues. The CDR3 here is CSASAASSWDRFSYEQYF. For the CDR3, the DNA is TGCAGTGCTAGTGCCGCTTCTTCTTGGGACAGATTCTCCTACGAGCAGTACTTC.

There are many counts of this clonotype. The chain carries TRBV5-6 and TRBJ1-1; 8 nucleotides align to TRBD1. V trimming: 3 bases; J trimming: 5 bases; junction bases outside the gene matches: 12. This CDR3 contains 16 residues. From germline, CDR1 is SGHDT and CDR2 YYEEEE. The CDR3 nucleotides read TGTGCCAGCAGCTGGGGGGGACAGGCCGTCGGTACTGAAGCTTTCTTT. It is translated as CASSWGGQAVGTEAFF.

This clonotype was detected ten times or more. The rearrangement joins TRBV6-1 to TRBJ1-4; 9 nucleotides match TRBD1. This CDR3 has 15 residues. V lost 4 bases, J lost 7 bases, and 7 bases stayed unmatched. Germline CDR1 is MNHNS and CDR2 is SASEGT. CDR3 sequence reads: CASSGSGTGTEKLFF. As DNA, the CDR3 is TGTGCCAGCAGTGGATCCGGGACAGGGACTGAAAAACTGTTTTTT.

This clonotype occurred once. This chain links TRBV12-3 or TRBV12-4 with TRBJ2-1; TRBD2 agrees at 8 bases. V shed 2 bases, J shed 6 bases, and the junction held 6 bases outside the gene matches. The CDR3 consists of 15 residues. The CDR3 DNA reads TGTGCCAGCAGTTTAATCCCAGCGGGGGCCAATGAGCAGTTCTTC. Translated, it gives CASSLIPAGANEQFF.

The chain employs TRBV30 and TRBJ1-5; D perhaps matches TRBD1 (6 bases). V lost 0 bases and J 6 bases, leaving 15 bases between the germline ends. Germline values: CDR1 GTSNPN, CDR2 SVGIG (reference sequence). CDR3 length: 15 residues. This CDR3 is CAWSVGKQGSQPQHF. The CDR3 DNA sequence: TGTGCCTGGAGTGTCGGGAAGCAGGGGAGTCAGCCCCAGCATTTT.

This clonotype was detected ten times or more. CDR3 nucleotide sequence: TGTGCCAGCAGCTTAAGTGGGAAGAACACTGAAGCTTTCTTT. Residues: CASSLSGKNTEAFF. J is TRBJ1-1 and V is TRBV7-9; D is unresolved. V lost 2 bases to trimming and J lost 1 base, with 8 bases between them. The CDR3 runs 14 residues. Germline V CDR1 and CDR2: SEHNR, FQNEAQ (reference sequence).

This clonotype was recorded many times. The chain combines TRBV16 with TRBJ2-1, with a weak D call TRBD1 (6 bases). The CDR3 contains 14 residues. The germline V gene has CDR1 KGHSY and CDR2 FQNENV. Trimming left V 9 bases short and J 9 bases short, with 21 bases between. The CDR3 protein is CASDGQGKHVEQFF. The CDR3 region has the DNA TGTGCCAGTGATGGCCAGGGGAAACACGTTGAGCAGTTCTTC.

Points on this clonotype: A much larger clone differs by one base, so this may be a read error. The chain recombines TRBV7-9 with TRBJ2-6, with TRBD1 matching 8 bases. The junction had 13 bases not matched to a gene; V was cut back by 4 bases and J by 8 bases. In germline, CDR1 is SEHNR, CDR2 FQNEAQ (reference sequence). This CDR3 region has 17 residues. CDR3: CASSSRQGSGGSNVLTF. CDR3 nucleotides: TGTGCCAGCAGCTCTAGACAGGGGTCAGGCGGGTCCAACGTCCTGACTTTC.

This clonotype was observed at least ten times. The J gene is TRBJ1-5, the V gene TRBV2; TRBD1 might be the D (5 bases). Germline lookup yields CDR1 SNHLY and CDR2 FYNNEI. V was clipped by 6 bases and J by 0 bases, with 12 bases between them. The CDR3 sequence is 15 residues long. The CDR3 protein is CASSPDMSSNQPQHF. CDR3 DNA sequence: TGTGCCAGCAGCCCGGACATGAGTAGCAATCAGCCCCAGCATTTT.

To note about this clonotype: The junction departs from germline at one end; a sequencing error may be responsible. V is TRBV28 and J is TRBJ1-1; D perhaps matches TRBD1 (5 bases). Germline CDR1 and CDR2: MDHEN and SYDVKM. The CDR3 length is 15 residues. For the CDR3, the DNA is TGTGCCAGCAATATTGCACTGGGGGGTGCCACTGAAGCGTTCTTT. This codes for CASNIALGGATEAFF. Full variable domain (missing parts from reference TRBV28 and TRBJ1-1): DVKVTQSSRYLVKRTGEKVFLECVQDMDHENMFWYRQDPGLGLRLIYFSYDVKMKEKGDIPEGYSVSREKKERFSLILESASTNQTSMYLCASNIALGGATEAFFGQGTRLTVV.

Concerning this clonotype itself: The junction departs from the called germline gene at one end, perhaps through a read error. The chain combines TRBV6-9 with TRBJ1-5; 7 nucleotides agree with TRBD1. Germline CDR1 and CDR2: MNHGY and SVAAGI. The CDR3 has 17 residues. CDR3 amino acids: CASSYSSGGYSNHPQHF. CDR3 DNA sequence: TGTGCCAGCAGTTATTCCTCAGGGGGTTATAGCAATCATCCCCAGCATTTT.

DNA of the CDR3: TGTGCCAGCACCCCGGGACAGGGCGACTCACCCCTCCACTTT. Translating gives CASTPGQGDSPLHF. The rearrangement links TRBV6-1 to TRBJ1-6; 9 nucleotides align to TRBD1. V lost 7 bases to trimming and J lost 10 bases; unmatched junction nucleotides: 8. Germline-derived CDR1 and CDR2 are MNHNS and SASEGT. The CDR3 runs 14 residues.

This clonotype was seen at least ten times. J is TRBJ2-1 and V is TRBV11-2; D is uncertain. The CDR3 has 16 amino acids. Trimming stripped 2 bases from V and 0 bases from J, with 11 bases between. Germline V gene data show CDR1 as SGHAT and CDR2 as FQNNGV. CDR3 bases: TGTGCCAGCAGCTTAACAGCGATGACCTCCTACAATGAGCAGTTCTTC. Translating gives CASSLTAMTSYNEQFF.

This chain links TRBV20-1 with TRBJ2-7; 9 positions match TRBD1. The junction had 20 bases not matched to a gene; V was cut back by 7 bases and J by 7 bases. Per the germline V gene, CDR1 is DFQATT and CDR2 is SNEGSKA (reference sequence). This CDR3 is built from 16 residues. The CDR3 nucleotides read TGCAGTGTTTCCCTTCCTCCCGGGACAGGGTCACAGGAGCAGTACTTC. Residues: CSVSLPPGTGSQEQYF.

The sample holds many counts of this clonotype. The chain couples TRBV5-1 to TRBJ1-1, with D perhaps TRBD1 (5 bases). The CDR3 covers 15 residues. V lost 6 bases and J 4 bases, leaving 19 bases between the germline ends. The germline CDR1 and CDR2 sequences are SGHRS and YFSETQ. The CDR3 is CASTWALGGSTEAFF. CDR3 sequence (DNA): TGCGCCAGCACCTGGGCCTTGGGGGGATCCACTGAAGCTTTCTTT.

Of note for this clonotype: This may be a read error, as it is one base from a much larger clone. The V gene is TRBV5-5, the J gene TRBJ1-2; 7 bases line up with TRBD1. Looked up from germline, CDR1 is SGHKS and CDR2 is YYEKEE (reference sequence). The CDR3 has 12 amino acids. J lost 10 bases, V lost 3 bases, and 6 bases had no gene match. CDR3: CASSWDREFYTF. In DNA, the CDR3 is TGTGCCAGCAGCTGGGACAGAGAGTTCTACACCTTC.

As for this clonotype: One end of the junction is discordant with germline, which a read error may explain. The chain combines TRBV5-1 with TRBJ2-6; D gene unclear. Germline CDR1 SGHRS, CDR2 YFSETQ. The CDR3 sequence is 15 residues long. DNA for the CDR3: TGCGCCGGCAGCTTGGTAACATCTGGGGCCAACGTCCTGACTTTC. This sequence encodes CAGSLVTSGANVLTF.

The chain couples TRBV5-1 to TRBJ2-5; 14 nucleotides line up with TRBD2. The CDR3 is 18 residues long. V gave up 0 bases and J gave up 4 bases; unmatched junction bases: 8. CDR1 and CDR2 from the germline V gene are SGHRS and YFSETQ. CDR3 protein: CASSLGGLAGARRETQYF. CDR3 bases: TGCGCCAGCAGCTTGGGGGGACTAGCGGGAGCAAGGCGAGAGACCCAGTACTTC.

In its sample, this clonotype is medium-sized. The gene calls are TRBV28 and TRBJ2-7, with 13 bases fitting TRBD2. Germline V gene data show CDR1 as MDHEN and CDR2 as SYDVKM. The V gene end was trimmed by 4 bases and the J gene end by 4 bases; junction bases not matched to a gene: 4. CDR3 length equals 15 residues. Here the CDR3 DNA reads TGTGCCAGCAGTTCACTAGCGGGAGGGTCATACGAGCAGTACTTC. Translated, it gives CASSSLAGGSYEQYF.

This clonotype was detected ten times or more. The chain combines TRBV7-3 with TRBJ2-5; D tentatively fits TRBD1 or TRBD2 (5 bases each). Germline V gene data show CDR1 as SGHTA and CDR2 as FQGTGA. The V and J ends lost 5 bases and 5 bases respectively, with 15 bases between them. The CDR3 loop spans 14 amino acids. The CDR3 reads CASSLPGRDETQYF. In DNA form, the CDR3 reads TGTGCCAGCAGCCTACCCGGCAGGGACGAGACCCAGTACTTC.